These T cell receptor beta chains were read from a single sample in a study of breast tumors, draining lymph nodes, adjacent tissues. Via MiXCR, TCRdb re-called the multiplex PCR reads, giving one row per CDR3 protein. In the table there are 180,000 or so distinct CDR3 sequences, more than 25% of which are singletons. The sequenced material came from axillary lymph node tissue. These receptors all stem from a female donor with breast cancer. Some clones in this sample may be carry-over from other donors' samples. Each CDR3 is given with its conserved first and last residue. A D gene is named only where the DNA matches it firmly. Clone size, where shown, is once, few, many, or a class for clones that have expanded.

v_call: TRBV20-1; d_call: TRBD1; cdr3_length: 14; j_call: TRBJ2-1; clone_size: many; cdr3_aa: CSALQRQGYNEQFF; cdr3_nt: TGCAGTGCCCTTCAGAGACAGGGGTACAATGAGCAGTTCTTC
v_call: TRBV20-1; d_call: TRBD2; cdr3_length: 17; j_call: TRBJ2-1; clone_size: .; cdr3_aa: CSAKGTSGRAGYNEQFF; cdr3_nt: TGCAGTGCTAAGGGTACTAGCGGGAGAGCGGGATACAATGAGCAGTTCTTC
v_call: TRBV5-1; d_call: TRBD2; cdr3_length: 15; j_call: TRBJ2-3; clone_size: many; cdr3_aa: CASREGLAGVDTQYF; cdr3_nt: TGCGCCAGCAGGGAGGGGCTAGCGGGAGTGGATACGCAGTATTTT
v_call: TRBV12-3/TRBV12-4; d_call: .; cdr3_length: 14; j_call: TRBJ2-6; clone_size: many; cdr3_aa: CASSLAGGANVLTF; cdr3_nt: TGTGCCAGCAGTTTAGCTGGCGGGGCCAACGTCCTGACTTTC
v_call: TRBV6-1; d_call: .; cdr3_length: 14; j_call: TRBJ1-5; clone_size: many; cdr3_aa: CASRAGALSQPQHF; cdr3_nt: TGTGCCAGCAGAGCAGGGGCCTTGAGTCAGCCCCAGCATTTT
v_call: TRBV7-6; d_call: .; cdr3_length: 12; j_call: TRBJ2-2; clone_size: many; cdr3_aa: CASTENTGELFF; cdr3_nt: TGTGCCAGCACAGAGAACACCGGGGAGCTGTTTTTT
v_call: TRBV12-3/TRBV12-4; d_call: .; cdr3_length: 16; j_call: TRBJ1-4; clone_size: many; cdr3_aa: CASSSGDTSTNEKLFF; cdr3_nt: TGTGCCAGCAGTTCAGGGGACACTTCAACTAATGAAAAACTGTTTTTT
v_call: TRBV4-2; d_call: .; cdr3_length: 12; j_call: TRBJ2-2; clone_size: .; cdr3_aa: CASSQEARELFF; cdr3_nt: TGTGCCAGCAGCCAAGAAGCCAGGGAGCTGTTTTTT
v_call: TRBV7-2; d_call: .; cdr3_length: 14; j_call: TRBJ2-4; clone_size: many; cdr3_aa: CASSLSRAQNIQYF; cdr3_nt: TGTGCCAGCAGCCTAAGTAGGGCCCAAAACATTCAGTACTTC
v_call: TRBV29-1; d_call: TRBD1; cdr3_length: 11; j_call: TRBJ2-1; clone_size: .; cdr3_aa: CSVGQGYEQFF; cdr3_nt: TGCAGCGTGGGACAGGGCTATGAGCAGTTCTTC
v_call: TRBV19; d_call: TRBD2; cdr3_length: 19; j_call: TRBJ2-6; clone_size: many; cdr3_aa: CASSIGYGRECSGANVLTF; cdr3_nt: TGTGCCAGTAGTATCGGTTACGGGAGGGAGTGCTCTGGGGCCAACGTCCTGACTTTC
v_call: TRBV6-1; d_call: .; cdr3_length: 15; j_call: TRBJ1-3; clone_size: .; cdr3_aa: CASSGDPRVGNTIHF; cdr3_nt: TGTGCCAGCAGTGGAGACCCGAGGGTTGGAAACACCATACATTTT
v_call: TRBV20-1; d_call: TRBD2; cdr3_length: 16; j_call: TRBJ2-2; clone_size: .; cdr3_aa: CSARGLAGGTTGELFF; cdr3_nt: TGCAGTGCTAGAGGCCTTGCGGGGGGAACGACCGGGGAGCTGTTTTTT
v_call: TRBV11-1; d_call: TRBD1; cdr3_length: 15; j_call: TRBJ2-3; clone_size: .; cdr3_aa: CASSLIGTGEDAQYF; cdr3_nt: TGTGCCAGCAGCTTAATCGGGACAGGGGAGGATGCGCAGTATTTT
v_call: TRBV30; d_call: .; cdr3_length: 13; j_call: TRBJ2-5; clone_size: many; cdr3_aa: CAWSVRDPETQYF; cdr3_nt: TGTGCCTGGAGTGTACGGGACCCAGAGACCCAGTACTTC
v_call: TRBV2; d_call: .; cdr3_length: 12; j_call: TRBJ1-2; clone_size: many; cdr3_aa: CASSDAIAGYTF; cdr3_nt: TGTGCCAGCAGTGACGCCATCGCTGGCTACACCTTC
v_call: TRBV5-1; d_call: .; cdr3_length: 14; j_call: TRBJ1-1; clone_size: many; cdr3_aa: CASSHEAGRNEAFF; cdr3_nt: TGCGCCAGCAGCCATGAGGCAGGGAGGAATGAAGCTTTCTTT
v_call: TRBV6-1; d_call: TRBD2; cdr3_length: 15; j_call: TRBJ2-7; clone_size: many; cdr3_aa: CASSVLPGTNYEQYF; cdr3_nt: TGTGCCAGCAGTGTCCTCCCCGGGACTAACTACGAGCAGTACTTC
v_call: TRBV19; d_call: .; cdr3_length: 15; j_call: TRBJ1-3; clone_size: .; cdr3_aa: CASSFRGTAGNTIYF; cdr3_nt: TGTGCCAGTAGTTTCCGAGGGACGGCGGGAAACACCATATATTTT
v_call: TRBV5-8; d_call: .; cdr3_length: 13; j_call: TRBJ2-2; clone_size: many; cdr3_aa: CASSLGRTGELFF; cdr3_nt: TGTGCCAGCAGCTTGGGCCGCACCGGGGAGCTGTTTTTT